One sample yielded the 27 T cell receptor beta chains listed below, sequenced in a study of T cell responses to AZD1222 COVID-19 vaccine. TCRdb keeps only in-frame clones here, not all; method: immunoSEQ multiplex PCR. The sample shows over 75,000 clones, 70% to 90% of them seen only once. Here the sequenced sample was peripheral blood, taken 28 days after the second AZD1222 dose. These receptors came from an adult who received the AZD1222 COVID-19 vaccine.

The CDR3 loop reads CSAEDRDGYTF. The CDR3 DNA is TGCAGTGCTGAGGACAGGGACGGCTACACCTTC. The chain employs TRBV20-1 and TRBJ1-2; 8 bases agree with TRBD1. The V gene's germline CDR1 is DFQATT and CDR2 SNEGSKA (reference sequence). V shed 5 bases, J shed 8 bases, and the junction held 4 bases outside the gene matches. The CDR3 is 11 amino acids.

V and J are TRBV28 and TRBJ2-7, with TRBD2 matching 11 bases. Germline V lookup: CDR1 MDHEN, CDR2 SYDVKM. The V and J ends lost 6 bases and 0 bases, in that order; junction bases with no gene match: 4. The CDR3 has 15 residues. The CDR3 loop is CASSTLAGVSYEQYF. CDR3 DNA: TGTGCCAGCAGCACACTAGCGGGGGTCTCCTACGAGCAGTACTTC.

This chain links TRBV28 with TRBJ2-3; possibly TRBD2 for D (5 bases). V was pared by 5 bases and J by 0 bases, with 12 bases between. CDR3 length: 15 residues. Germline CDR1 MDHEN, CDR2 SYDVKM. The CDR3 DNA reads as TGTGCCAGCAGTCCGGACGGACTCAGCACAGATACGCAGTATTTT. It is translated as CASSPDGLSTDTQYF.

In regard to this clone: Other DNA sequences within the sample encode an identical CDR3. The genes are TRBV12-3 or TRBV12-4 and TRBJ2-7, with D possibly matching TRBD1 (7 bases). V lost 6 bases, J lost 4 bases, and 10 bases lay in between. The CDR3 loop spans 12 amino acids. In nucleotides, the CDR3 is TGTGCCAGCAGCCCAGGGGGGTACGAGCAGTACTTC. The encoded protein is CASSPGGYEQYF.

For the CDR3, the DNA is TGCGCCAGCAGCCTACTAGAGCAGGATGAAGCTTTCTTT. Protein sequence: CASSLLEQDEAFF. The gene calls are TRBV4-1 and TRBJ1-1; D not resolved. Trimming shortened V by 4 bases and J by 7 bases, and 13 bases separated the two germline ends. Germline-derived CDR1 and CDR2 are MGHRA and YSYEKL. CDR3 size: 13 residues.

CDR3 DNA sequence: TGTGCCAGCAGAAGGGGCAGCTCTGGAAACACCATATATTTT. Translating gives CASRRGSSGNTIYF. The chain joins TRBV2 to TRBJ1-3; D is possibly TRBD1 (5 bases). With 6 bases removed from V and 0 bases from J, the gap between germline ends came to 9 bases. The CDR3 runs to 14 residues. Germline assignment: CDR1 SNHLY and CDR2 FYNNEI.

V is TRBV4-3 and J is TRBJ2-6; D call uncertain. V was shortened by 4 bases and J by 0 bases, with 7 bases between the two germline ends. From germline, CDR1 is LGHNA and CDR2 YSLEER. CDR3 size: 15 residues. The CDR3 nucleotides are TGCGCCAGCAGCCCCAGGCCCTCTGGGGCCAACGTCCTGACTTTC. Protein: CASSPRPSGANVLTF.

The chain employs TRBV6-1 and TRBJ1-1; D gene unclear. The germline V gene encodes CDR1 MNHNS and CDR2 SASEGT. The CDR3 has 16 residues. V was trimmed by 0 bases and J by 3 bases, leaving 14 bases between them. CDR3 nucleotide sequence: TGTGCCAGCAGTGAAGCGCTTCTGGACGGCGACACTGAAGCTTTCTTT. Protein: CASSEALLDGDTEAFF.

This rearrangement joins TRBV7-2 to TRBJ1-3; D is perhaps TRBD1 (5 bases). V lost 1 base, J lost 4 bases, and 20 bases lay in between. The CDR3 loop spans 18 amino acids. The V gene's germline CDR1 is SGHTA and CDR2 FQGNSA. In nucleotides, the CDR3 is TGTGCCAGCAGCTTAGTCCCGGGCAGAAGCCAGGGAGGAAACACCATATATTTT. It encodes CASSLVPGRSQGGNTIYF.

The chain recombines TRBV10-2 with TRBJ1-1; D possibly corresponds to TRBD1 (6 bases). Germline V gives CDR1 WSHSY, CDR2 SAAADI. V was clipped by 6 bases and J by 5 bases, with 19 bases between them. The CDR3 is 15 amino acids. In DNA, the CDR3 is TGCGCCAGCAGCGCCGTGGGGGGGGCAGGGACTGAAGCTTTCTTT. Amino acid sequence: CASSAVGGAGTEAFF.

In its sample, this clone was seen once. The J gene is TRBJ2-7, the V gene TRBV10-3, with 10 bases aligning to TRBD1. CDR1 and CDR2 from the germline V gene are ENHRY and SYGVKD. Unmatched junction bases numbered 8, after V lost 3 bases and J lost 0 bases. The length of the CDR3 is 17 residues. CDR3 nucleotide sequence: TGTGCCATCAGTGAAGACAGGGGGCTCTTGAGCTCCTACGAGCAGTACTTC. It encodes CAISEDRGLLSSYEQYF.

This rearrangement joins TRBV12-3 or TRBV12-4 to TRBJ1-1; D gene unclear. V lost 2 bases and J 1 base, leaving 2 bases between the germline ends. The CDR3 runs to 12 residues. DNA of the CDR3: TGTGCCAGCAGTTTAAGGAACACTGAAGCTTTCTTT. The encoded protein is CASSLRNTEAFF.

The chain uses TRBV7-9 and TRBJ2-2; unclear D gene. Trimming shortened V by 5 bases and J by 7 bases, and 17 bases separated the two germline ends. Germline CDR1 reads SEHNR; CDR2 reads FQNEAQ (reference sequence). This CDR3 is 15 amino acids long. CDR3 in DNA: TGTGCCAGCAGCCAGGACCTTAGTATTGGCGGGGAGCTGTTTTTT. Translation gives CASSQDLSIGGELFF.

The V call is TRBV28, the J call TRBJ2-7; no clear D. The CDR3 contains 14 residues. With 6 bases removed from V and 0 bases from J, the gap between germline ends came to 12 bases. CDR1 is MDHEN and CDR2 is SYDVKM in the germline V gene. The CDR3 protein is CASRGDGYSYEQYF. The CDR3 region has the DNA TGTGCCAGCAGGGGCGACGGCTACTCCTACGAGCAGTACTTC.

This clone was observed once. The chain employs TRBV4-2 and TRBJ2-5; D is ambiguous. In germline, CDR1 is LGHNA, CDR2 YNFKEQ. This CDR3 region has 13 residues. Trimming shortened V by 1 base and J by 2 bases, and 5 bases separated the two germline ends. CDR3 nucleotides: TGTGCCAGCAGCCAAGGCGAACAAGAGACCCAGTACTTC. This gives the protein CASSQGEQETQYF.

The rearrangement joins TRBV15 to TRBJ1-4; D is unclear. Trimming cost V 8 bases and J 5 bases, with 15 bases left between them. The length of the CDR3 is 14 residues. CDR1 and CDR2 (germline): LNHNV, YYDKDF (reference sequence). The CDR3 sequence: CATLSGLGNEKLFF. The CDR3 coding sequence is TGTGCCACCTTGTCGGGCCTGGGGAATGAAAAACTGTTTTTT. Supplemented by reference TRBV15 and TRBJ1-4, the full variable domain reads DAMVIQNPRYQVTQFGKPVTLSCSQTLNHNVMYWYQQKSSQAPKLLFHYYDKDFNNEADTPDNFQSRRPNTSFCFLDIRSPGLGDTAMYLCATLSGLGNEKLFFGSGTQLSVL.

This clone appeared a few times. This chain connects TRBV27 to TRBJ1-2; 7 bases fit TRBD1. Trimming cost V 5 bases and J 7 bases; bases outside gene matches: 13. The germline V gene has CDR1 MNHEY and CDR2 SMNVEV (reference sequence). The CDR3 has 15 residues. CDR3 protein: CASSPGDRVKGGYTF. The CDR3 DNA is TGTGCCAGCAGTCCGGGAGACAGGGTAAAGGGTGGCTACACCTTC.

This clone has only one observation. Here the CDR3 reads CASSQTTGYNSPLHF. As DNA, the CDR3 is TGTGCCAGCAGCCAAACGACAGGGTACAACTCACCCCTCCACTTT. The chain carries TRBV3-1 (or the pseudogene TRBV3-2) and TRBJ1-6; TRBD1 agrees at 7 bases. Germline loops: CDR1 LGHDT, CDR2 YNNKEL (reference sequence). V dropped 2 bases and J dropped 10; count of bases not matched to a gene: 8. This CDR3 contains 15 residues.

The CDR3 protein is CASSPVRQPQHF. Here the CDR3 DNA reads TGTGCCAGCAGTCCAGTTCGCCAGCCCCAGCATTTT. The chain couples TRBV12-3 or TRBV12-4 to TRBJ1-5; D is ambiguous. Trimming left V 5 bases short and J 7 bases short, with 9 bases between. This CDR3 has 12 amino acids.

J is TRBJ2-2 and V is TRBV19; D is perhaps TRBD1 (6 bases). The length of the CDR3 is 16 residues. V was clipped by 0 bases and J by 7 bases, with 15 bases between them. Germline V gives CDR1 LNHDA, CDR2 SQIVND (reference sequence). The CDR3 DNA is TGTGCCAGTAGTATAGATCGCCCAGGGGCCGGCGGGGAGCTGTTTTTT. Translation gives CASSIDRPGAGGELFF.

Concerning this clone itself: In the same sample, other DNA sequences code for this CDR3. The CDR3 reads CASSRQGNTEAFF. The CDR3 region has the DNA TGTGCCAGCAGTCGACAGGGGAACACTGAAGCTTTCTTT. The chain has TRBV7-2 and TRBJ1-1, with TRBD1 matching 7 bases. CDR1 is SGHTA, CDR2 FQGNSA, per germline. This CDR3 spans 13 amino acids. J gave up 1 base and V 6 bases, and 2 bases lay outside the gene matches.

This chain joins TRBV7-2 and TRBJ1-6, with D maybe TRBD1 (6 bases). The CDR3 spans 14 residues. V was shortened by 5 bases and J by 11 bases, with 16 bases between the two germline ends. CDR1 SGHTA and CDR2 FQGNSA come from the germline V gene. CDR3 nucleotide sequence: TGTGCCAGCAGCCCAACCGTAGGGGGGCCACCCCTCCACTTT. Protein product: CASSPTVGGPPLHF.

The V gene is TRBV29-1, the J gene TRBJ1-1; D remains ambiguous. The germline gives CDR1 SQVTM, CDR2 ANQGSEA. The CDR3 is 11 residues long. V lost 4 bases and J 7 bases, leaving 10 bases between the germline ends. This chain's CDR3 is CSVVGQIEAFF. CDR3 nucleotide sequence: TGCAGCGTTGTTGGGCAGATTGAAGCTTTCTTT.

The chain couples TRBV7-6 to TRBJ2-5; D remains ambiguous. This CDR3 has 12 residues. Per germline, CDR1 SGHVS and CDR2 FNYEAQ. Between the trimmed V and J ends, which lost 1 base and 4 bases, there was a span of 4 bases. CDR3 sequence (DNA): TGTGCCAGCAGCTTAGGATCAGAGACCCAGTACTTC. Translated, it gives CASSLGSETQYF.

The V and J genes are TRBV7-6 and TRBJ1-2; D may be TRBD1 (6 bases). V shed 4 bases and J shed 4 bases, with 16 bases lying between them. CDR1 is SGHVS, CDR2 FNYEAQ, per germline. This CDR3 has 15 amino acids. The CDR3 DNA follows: TGTGCCAGCAGCTCCGTTAGAGGAGGGGGCTATGGCTACACCTTC. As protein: CASSSVRGGGYGYTF.

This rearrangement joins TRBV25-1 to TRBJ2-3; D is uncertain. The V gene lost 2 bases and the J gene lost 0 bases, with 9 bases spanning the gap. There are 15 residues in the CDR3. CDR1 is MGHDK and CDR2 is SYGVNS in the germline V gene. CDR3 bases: TGTGCCAGCAGTGAAGTGCTGACTAGCACAGATACGCAGTATTTT. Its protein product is CASSEVLTSTDTQYF.

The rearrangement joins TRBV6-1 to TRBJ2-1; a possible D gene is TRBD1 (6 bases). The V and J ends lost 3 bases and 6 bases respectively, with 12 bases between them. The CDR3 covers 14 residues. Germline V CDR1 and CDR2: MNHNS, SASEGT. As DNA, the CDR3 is TGTGCCAGCAGTGACCAGGGGTGGGGCAATGAGCAGTTCTTC. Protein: CASSDQGWGNEQFF.